This TCR beta chain was documented in a study of neurological immune-mediated disorders. TCRdb processed the 5' RACE reads anew with MiXCR; each CDR3 protein has one entry. This sample has tens of thousands of distinct CDR3 sequences, with approximately 2.4% found just once. Trimming at V came to 4 bases and at J to 2 bases, leaving 4 bases not matched to a gene. This CDR3 comprises 15 residues. CDR1 MNHEY and CDR2 SMNVEV come from the germline V gene (reference sequence). This clonotype has ten or more counts. The specimen sequenced was PBMCs. The TCR originated in a woman aged 30 to 39 with multiple sclerosis. V gene TRBV27 combines with J gene TRBJ2-2; 7 positions agree with TRBD1. The CDR3 DNA reads TGTGCCAGCAGTTGGGCAGGGGGTAACACCGGGGAGCTGTTTTTT. Encoded protein: CASSWAGGNTGELFF.